This record looks at one TCR beta chain sequence and its context. The source of the sample is a study of blood T cell repertoires in COVID-19. Study-wide context: T cells, B-cell-depleted T cells, or PBMCs supplied cDNA or gDNA.

The repertoire was sequenced with immunoSEQ multiplex PCR; TCRdb's copy has only in-frame clones and lacks some. The sample holds 350,000 or so clones, 80% to 90% seen once. Cohorts were based on clinical histories the participants reported. This CDR3 has 12 amino acids. The ends lost 8 bases at V and 3 bases at J; junction bases unmatched: 4. The germline gives CDR1 MNHEY, CDR2 SVGEGT. This clonotype was sampled from a woman between 40 and 50 years old with acute COVID-19. Sequences were obtained from PBMCs or T cells enriched from blood (not recorded which). The J gene is TRBJ2-7, the V gene TRBV6-2 or TRBV6-3, with 7 nucleotides matching TRBD2. The CDR3 region has the DNA TGTGCCAGCGGCCGGACTAGCTACGAGCAGTACTTC. Translation gives CASGRTSYEQYF.